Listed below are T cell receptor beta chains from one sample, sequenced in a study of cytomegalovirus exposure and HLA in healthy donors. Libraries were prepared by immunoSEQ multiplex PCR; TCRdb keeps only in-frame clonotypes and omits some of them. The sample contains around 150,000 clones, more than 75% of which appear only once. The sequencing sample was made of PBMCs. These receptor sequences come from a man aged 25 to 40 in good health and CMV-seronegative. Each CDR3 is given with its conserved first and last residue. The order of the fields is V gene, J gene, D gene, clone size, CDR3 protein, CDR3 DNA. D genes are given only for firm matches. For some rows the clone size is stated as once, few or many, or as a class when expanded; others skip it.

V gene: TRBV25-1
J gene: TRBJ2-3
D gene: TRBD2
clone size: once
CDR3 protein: CASSDPSAGVLDTQYF
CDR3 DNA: TGTGCCAGCAGTGACCCCTCGGCGGGGGTCTTAGATACGCAGTATTTT

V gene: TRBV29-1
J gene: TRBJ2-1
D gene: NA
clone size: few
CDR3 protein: CSADRLAQYNEQFF
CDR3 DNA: TGCAGCGCCGACCGGCTAGCGCAATACAATGAGCAGTTCTTC

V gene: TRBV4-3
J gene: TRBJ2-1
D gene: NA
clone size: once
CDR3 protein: CASSQEIARFQEQFF
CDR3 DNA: TGCGCCAGCAGCCAAGAAATAGCCCGATTCCAGGAGCAGTTCTTC

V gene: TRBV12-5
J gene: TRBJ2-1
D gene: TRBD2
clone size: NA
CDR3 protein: CASGLGLAGNEQFF
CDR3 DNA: TGTGCTAGTGGTTTGGGACTAGCGGGCAATGAGCAGTTCTTC

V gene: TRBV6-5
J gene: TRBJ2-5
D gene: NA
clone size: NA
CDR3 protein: CASSYSGSLQETQYF
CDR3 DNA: TGTGCCAGCAGTTATTCAGGGTCCCTCCAAGAGACCCAGTACTTC

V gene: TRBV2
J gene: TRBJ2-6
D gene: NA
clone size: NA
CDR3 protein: CASRYSRGGTDSGANVLTF
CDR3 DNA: TGTGCCAGCAGGTATTCCCGTGGGGGCACGGACTCTGGGGCCAACGTCCTGACTTTC

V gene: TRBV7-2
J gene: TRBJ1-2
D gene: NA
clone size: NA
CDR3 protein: CASSLTANYGYTF
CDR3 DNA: TGTGCCAGCAGCTTAACAGCTAACTATGGCTACACCTTC

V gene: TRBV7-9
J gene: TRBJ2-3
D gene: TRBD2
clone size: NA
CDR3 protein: CASSPGTSGTDTQYF
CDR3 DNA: TGTGCCAGCAGCCCCGGGACTAGCGGGACAGATACGCAGTATTTT

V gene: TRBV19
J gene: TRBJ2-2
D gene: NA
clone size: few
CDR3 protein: CATRLANTGELFF
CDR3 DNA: TGTGCCACCCGGTTGGCGAACACCGGGGAGCTGTTTTTT

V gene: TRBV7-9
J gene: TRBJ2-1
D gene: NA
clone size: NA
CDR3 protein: CASGGARVDEQFF
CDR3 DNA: TGTGCCAGCGGGGGGGCTCGGGTCGATGAGCAGTTCTTC

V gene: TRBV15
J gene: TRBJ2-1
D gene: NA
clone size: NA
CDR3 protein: CATDTGVNNEQFF
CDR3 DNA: TGTGCCACCGACACGGGGGTGAACAATGAGCAGTTCTTC

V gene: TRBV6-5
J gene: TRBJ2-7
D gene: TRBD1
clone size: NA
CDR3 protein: CASSFRDRYSEQYF
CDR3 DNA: TGTGCCAGCAGTTTTCGGGACAGGTATTCGGAGCAGTACTTC

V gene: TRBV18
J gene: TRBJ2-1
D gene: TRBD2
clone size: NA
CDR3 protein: CASSPFLAGGSYNEQFF
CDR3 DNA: TGTGCCAGCTCACCCTTCCTAGCGGGAGGCTCCTACAATGAGCAGTTCTTC

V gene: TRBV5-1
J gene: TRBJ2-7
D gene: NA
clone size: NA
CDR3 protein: CASSLATDGEQYF
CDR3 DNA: TGCGCCAGCAGCTTGGCTACAGATGGCGAGCAGTACTTC

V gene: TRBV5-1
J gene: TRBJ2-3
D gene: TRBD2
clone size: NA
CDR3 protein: CASSSLAGGSSATDTQYF
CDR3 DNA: TGCGCCAGCAGCTCACTAGCGGGAGGATCCAGCGCCACAGATACGCAGTATTTT

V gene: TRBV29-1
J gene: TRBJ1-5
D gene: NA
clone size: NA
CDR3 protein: CSVVRGSNQPQHF
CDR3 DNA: TGCAGCGTTGTAAGGGGGAGCAATCAGCCCCAGCATTTT

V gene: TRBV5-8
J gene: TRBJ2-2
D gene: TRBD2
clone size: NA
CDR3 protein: CASSPGTSATGELFF
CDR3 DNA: TGTGCCAGCAGCCCAGGGACTAGCGCCACCGGGGAGCTGTTTTTT

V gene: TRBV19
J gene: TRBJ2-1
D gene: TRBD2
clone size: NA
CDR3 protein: CATPIPPSGGGSSYNEQFF
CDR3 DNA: TGTGCCACCCCTATCCCACCTAGCGGGGGGGGTAGCTCCTACAATGAGCAGTTCTTC

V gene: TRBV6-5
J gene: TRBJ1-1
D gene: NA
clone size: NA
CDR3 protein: CASSYSLQENTEAFF
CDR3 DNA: TGTGCCAGCAGTTACTCTTTACAGGAGAACACTGAAGCTTTCTTT

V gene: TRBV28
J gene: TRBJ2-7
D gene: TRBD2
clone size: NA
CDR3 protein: CASTLAGGAHEQYF
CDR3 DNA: TGTGCCAGCACCCTAGCGGGAGGCGCCCACGAGCAGTACTTC

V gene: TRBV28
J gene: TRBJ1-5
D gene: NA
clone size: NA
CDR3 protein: CASSLLGDQPQHF
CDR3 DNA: TGTGCCAGCAGTTTATTAGGAGATCAGCCCCAGCATTTT

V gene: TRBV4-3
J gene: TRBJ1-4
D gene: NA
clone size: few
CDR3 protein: CASSQGIGETGNEKLFF
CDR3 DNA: TGCGCCAGCAGCCAAGGAATTGGAGAGACGGGGAATGAAAAACTGTTTTTT

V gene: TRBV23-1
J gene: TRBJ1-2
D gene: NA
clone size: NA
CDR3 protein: CASSQPLDGGGYGYTF
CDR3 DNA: TGCGCCAGCAGTCAGCCTTTAGATGGGGGAGGATATGGCTACACCTTC

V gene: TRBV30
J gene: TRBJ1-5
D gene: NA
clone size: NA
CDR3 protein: CAWSSGQRGQPQHF
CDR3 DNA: TGTGCCTGGAGTTCAGGACAGCGAGGTCAGCCCCAGCATTTT

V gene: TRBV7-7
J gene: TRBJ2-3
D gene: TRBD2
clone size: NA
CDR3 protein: CASSLSGSGADTQYF
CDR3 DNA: TGTGCTAGCAGCTTAAGCGGGAGTGGGGCAGATACGCAGTATTTT

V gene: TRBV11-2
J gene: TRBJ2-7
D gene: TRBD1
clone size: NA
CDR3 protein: CASSLDRATGRSYEQYF
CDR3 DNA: TGTGCCAGCAGCTTAGATCGTGCGACAGGGCGGTCCTACGAGCAGTACTTC

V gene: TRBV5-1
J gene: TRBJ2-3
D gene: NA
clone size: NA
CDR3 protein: CASSLGLAETDTQYF
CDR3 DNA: TGCGCCAGCAGCTTGGGTTTAGCGGAGACAGATACGCAGTATTTT